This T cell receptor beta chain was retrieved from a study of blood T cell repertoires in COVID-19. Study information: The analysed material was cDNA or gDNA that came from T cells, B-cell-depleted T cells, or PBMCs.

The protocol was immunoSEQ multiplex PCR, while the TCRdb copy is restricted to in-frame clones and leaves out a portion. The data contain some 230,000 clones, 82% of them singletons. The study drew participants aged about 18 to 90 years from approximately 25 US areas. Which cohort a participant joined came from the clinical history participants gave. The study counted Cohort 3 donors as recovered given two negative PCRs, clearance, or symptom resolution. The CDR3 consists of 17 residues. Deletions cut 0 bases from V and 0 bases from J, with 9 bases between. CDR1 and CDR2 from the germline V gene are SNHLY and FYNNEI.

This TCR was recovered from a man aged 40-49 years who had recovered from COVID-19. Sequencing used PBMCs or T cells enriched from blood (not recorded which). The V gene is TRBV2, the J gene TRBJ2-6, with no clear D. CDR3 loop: CASSEAAYDSGANVLTF. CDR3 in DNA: TGTGCCAGCAGTGAAGCGGCATACGACTCTGGGGCCAACGTCCTGACTTTC.